Following are 27 T cell receptor beta chains from one sample sequenced in a study of breast tumors, draining lymph nodes, adjacent tissues (dated by TCRdb to 2016 to 2017). The lymph node samples were taken from the axillary draining lymph nodes of breast cancer patients. The method behind the library was multiplex PCR. Sequenced on an Illumina HiSeq 2000. Using fastp trimming at Q25 and MiXCR clonotype assembly, TCRdb reanalyzed the public sequencing data and kept in-frame beta chains. Records with the same CDR3 protein are collapsed into one entry carrying the most frequent genes and DNA. This sample holds 190,000 or so distinct CDR3 sequences; 30% to 40% were observed only once. Jointly, the top ten make up 4.3% of the sample. The source material was axillary lymph node tissue. These receptors all stem from a female donor with breast cancer. Some clones in this sample may be carry-over from other donors' samples.

This clonotype was recorded many times. The CDR3 DNA follows: TGTGCCAGCAGTATCATAGCGGGAGGAAGCACAGATACGCAGTATTTT. Its translation: CASSIIAGGSTDTQYF. V usage is TRBV6-1 and J usage is TRBJ2-3; 10 bases align to TRBD2. The CDR3 length is 16 residues. With 5 bases clipped from V and 0 bases from J, the junction kept 5 bases outside the gene matches. In germline, CDR1 is MNHNS, CDR2 SASEGT.

This clonotype was recorded at least ten times. The J gene is TRBJ1-5, the V gene TRBV20-1; no clear D gene. Trimming left V 6 bases short and J 0 bases short, with 9 bases between. The CDR3 loop spans 13 amino acids. CDR1 is DFQATT, CDR2 SNEGSKA, per germline (reference sequence). CDR3 loop: CSAHIDSNQPQHF. The CDR3 bases are TGCAGTGCCCATATAGATAGCAATCAGCCCCAGCATTTT.

This clonotype has just a few counts. It may be a read error: a sequence one base away is much more abundant. J is TRBJ1-2 and V is TRBV6-5, with 8 bases aligning to TRBD1. Unmatched junction bases numbered 4, after V lost 5 bases and J lost 5 bases. The germline CDR1 and CDR2 sequences are MNHEY and SVGAGI. CDR3 length equals 13 residues. CDR3 protein: CASSHNRGYGYTF. CDR3 DNA: TGTGCCAGCAGTCACAACAGGGGGTATGGCTACACCTTC.

The V and J genes are TRBV2 and TRBJ1-1; D gene ambiguous. This CDR3 region has 11 residues. Germline lookup yields CDR1 SNHLY and CDR2 FYNNEI. Trimming stripped 1 base from V and 4 bases from J, with 1 base between. The CDR3 spells CASSEVTEAFF. The CDR3 coding sequence is TGTGCCAGCAGTGAAGTCACTGAAGCTTTCTTT.

This clonotype was counted between two and nine times. This sequence joins TRBV28 and TRBJ2-5; D possibly uses TRBD1 or TRBD2 (5 bases each). Trimming took 7 bases from V and 5 from J, leaving 11 bases between them. The CDR3 contains 12 residues. The germline V gene encodes CDR1 MDHEN and CDR2 SYDVKM. The CDR3 here is CASTRDRETQYF. DNA for the CDR3: TGTGCCAGCACCAGGGACCGGGAGACCCAGTACTTC.

In this sample, this clonotype turned up many times. The chain joins TRBV6-5 to TRBJ1-6; 8 bases match TRBD1. The CDR3 length is 16 residues. Losses at the gene ends were 5 bases for V and 9 bases for J; bases not matched to a gene: 12. The germline V gene has CDR1 MNHEY and CDR2 SVGAGI. CDR3 residues: CASSQPRTGIRSPLHF. The CDR3 DNA sequence: TGTGCCAGCAGTCAACCAAGGACAGGGATTCGTTCACCCCTCCACTTT.

This clonotype was detected only once. This sequence joins TRBV19 and TRBJ1-2, with D hard to call. CDR1 and CDR2 (germline): LNHDA, SQIVND (reference sequence). The CDR3 sequence is 13 residues long. Trimming took 7 bases from V and 8 from J, leaving 17 bases between them. The CDR3 DNA sequence: TGTGCCAGTATACCCGCGACGCTGGGGGGCTACACCTTC. Amino acids: CASIPATLGGYTF.

Ten or more counts support this clonotype. A junction end diverges from the germline sequence, so it may reflect a read error. This chain joins TRBV20-1 and TRBJ2-2; D perhaps matches TRBD2 (6 bases). Germline V lookup: CDR1 DFQATT, CDR2 SNEGSKA (reference sequence). There are 15 residues in the CDR3. Written as DNA, the CDR3 is TGCAGTGGTAGACGGGGAGCGGGTAACACCGGGGAGCTGTTTTTT. Translated: CSGRRGAGNTGELFF.

The chain recombines TRBV7-2 with TRBJ1-1; D gene unclear. Trimming left V 1 base short and J 4 bases short, with 10 bases between. Germline loops: CDR1 SGHTA, CDR2 FQGNSA. The CDR3 covers 14 residues. The CDR3 DNA reads TGTGCCAGCAGCTTAGACTGGCAGTCCACTGAAGCTTTCTTT. Its translation: CASSLDWQSTEAFF.

This chain connects TRBV6-1 to TRBJ2-1, with D possibly matching TRBD1 (5 bases). The CDR3 extends over 14 amino acids. Between the trimmed V and J ends, which lost 1 base and 5 bases, there was a span of 9 bases. Per the germline V gene, CDR1 is MNHNS and CDR2 is SASEGT. CDR3 in DNA: TGTGCCAGCAGTGAAGGACCCAGGGACAATGAGCAGTTCTTC. Protein product: CASSEGPRDNEQFF.

This clonotype was seen many times. This sequence joins TRBV5-6 and TRBJ2-5; a weak D match, TRBD1 (5 bases). The CDR3 covers 14 residues. Germline V gives CDR1 SGHDT, CDR2 YYEEEE. V was clipped by 2 bases and J by 3 bases, with 11 bases between them. In nucleotides, the CDR3 is TGTGCCAGCAGCTTAGGCAGGGTGGAAGAGACCCAGTACTTC. Residues: CASSLGRVEETQYF.

This clonotype was counted at least ten times. The V call is TRBV20-1, the J call TRBJ1-3; a possible D gene is TRBD1 (5 bases). Trimming took 4 bases from V and 0 from J, leaving 13 bases between them. There are 15 residues in the CDR3. Looked up from germline, CDR1 is DFQATT and CDR2 is SNEGSKA (reference sequence). The DNA of the CDR3 is TGCAGTGCTACACGGGGGGGTCTCTCTGGAAACACCATATATTTT. It specifies CSATRGGLSGNTIYF.

The chain uses TRBV6-4 and TRBJ2-3; perhaps TRBD2 as D (5 bases). Germline CDR1 reads MRHNA; CDR2 reads SNTAGT. This CDR3 contains 15 residues. Trimming cost V 5 bases and J 0 bases, with 12 bases left between them. CDR3: CASSSGPGSTDTQYF. Written as DNA, the CDR3 is TGTGCCAGCAGTTCCGGCCCGGGAAGCACAGATACGCAGTATTTT.

This sequence joins TRBV5-1 and TRBJ2-5, with 14 bases matching TRBD2. The CDR3 covers 22 residues. J lost 4 bases, V lost 5 bases, and 25 bases had no gene match. The germline CDR1 and CDR2 sequences are SGHRS and YFSETQ. The CDR3 region is CASSHEGLGLAGAHRSSETQYF. CDR3 bases: TGCGCCAGCAGTCATGAAGGATTGGGACTAGCGGGAGCCCATCGGAGCTCAGAGACCCAGTACTTC.

This clonotype occurred many times. V usage is TRBV7-8 and J usage is TRBJ2-3; the match to TRBD2 covers 8 bases. V shed 1 base, J shed 1 base, and the junction held 1 base outside the gene matches. The germline V gene has CDR1 SGHVS and CDR2 FQNEAQ. The CDR3 extends over 15 amino acids. This CDR3 reads CASSLGRGGTDTQYF. CDR3 DNA sequence: TGTGCCAGCAGCTTAGGGCGGGGGGGCACAGATACGCAGTATTTT.

This clonotype was observed many times. The chain joins TRBV10-3 to TRBJ1-6; D unresolved. Germline V lookup: CDR1 ENHRY, CDR2 SYGVKD. V lost 6 bases, J lost 6 bases, and 6 bases lay in between. The CDR3 consists of 12 residues. The CDR3 DNA reads as TGTGCCATCAGGTCAGCTAATTCACCCCTCCACTTT. It encodes CAIRSANSPLHF.

As for this clonotype: This could be a read error, since a much larger clone is one nucleotide away. The rearrangement joins TRBV20-1 to TRBJ2-7; 7 nucleotides align to TRBD2. The germline V gene has CDR1 DFQATT and CDR2 SNEGSKA (reference sequence). J was trimmed by 5 bases and V by 0 bases; bases with no gene match: 10. The CDR3 is 15 amino acids. Here the CDR3 DNA reads TGCAGTGCTAGAGACCCTGGGGCGGGAGCCGACGAGCAGTACTTC. Residues: CSARDPGAGADEQYF.

This clonotype was counted ten times or more. This chain links TRBV12-3 or TRBV12-4 with TRBJ1-5, with 7 bases aligning to TRBD1. J lost 2 bases, V lost 7 bases, and 8 bases had no gene match. The length of the CDR3 is 15 residues. CDR3 in amino acids: CASNWEGAGNQPQHF. CDR3 nucleotide sequence: TGTGCCAGCAATTGGGAGGGGGCAGGCAATCAGCCCCAGCATTTT.

This clonotype was seen many times. The chain carries TRBV30 and TRBJ2-3; 9 positions match TRBD2. Per the germline V gene, CDR1 is GTSNPN and CDR2 is SVGIG (reference sequence). The CDR3 loop spans 16 amino acids. V lost 0 bases and J lost 2; bases outside the gene matches: 6. In DNA form, the CDR3 reads TGTGCCTGGAGTGTGGGGACTAGCCCCAACACAGATACGCAGTATTTT. It is translated as CAWSVGTSPNTDTQYF.

This clonotype was seen a handful of times. This chain connects TRBV5-4 to TRBJ2-3; a weak D match, TRBD2 (6 bases). The V gene lost 1 base and the J gene lost 4 bases, with 16 bases spanning the gap. Germline CDR1 is SGHNT and CDR2 is YYREEE (reference sequence). The length of the CDR3 is 16 residues. CDR3 sequence (DNA): TGTGCCAGCAGCTTGCTAGGACCAGCGGGCTCAGATACGCAGTATTTT. It codes for CASSLLGPAGSDTQYF.

Notes on this clonotype: The CDR3 does not close with the conserved phenylalanine or tryptophan, likely indicating a read error. V gene TRBV20-1 combines with J gene TRBJ2-3, with D maybe TRBD2 (5 bases). The CDR3 spans 14 residues. Germline V gene data show CDR1 as DFQATT and CDR2 as SNEGSKA (reference sequence). The ends were cut back, 3 bases at V and 2 bases at J, with 12 bases in the middle. In DNA form, the CDR3 reads TGCAGTGCTAGGGTGGCGGGTAACACAGATACGCAGTATCTT. This translates into CSARVAGNTDTQYL.

This clonotype was found many times. This chain links TRBV7-2 with TRBJ2-5, with 10 positions matching TRBD2. V was clipped by 5 bases and J by 2 bases; unmatched bases: 11. The CDR3 consists of 17 residues. Germline loops: CDR1 SGHTA, CDR2 FQGNSA. In DNA, the CDR3 is TGTGCCAGCAGCCCGCTAGGACTAGCGGCAACACAAGAGACCCAGTACTTC. Protein sequence: CASSPLGLAATQETQYF.

The chain has TRBV11-2 and TRBJ2-2; D remains unclear. The assigned J gene may be wrong: the sequence end matches TRBJ1-1 better. The germline CDR1 and CDR2 sequences are SGHAT and FQNNGV. The CDR3 totals 14 residues. CDR3 coding DNA: TGTGCCAGCAGAAAATTGGGAGGAAACCCTGAAGCTTTCTTT. This codes for CASRKLGGNPEAFF.

This clonotype turned up a few times. This chain joins TRBV10-1 and TRBJ2-2; 12 nucleotides match TRBD2. The CDR3 is 15 amino acids. Germline V lookup: CDR1 WNHNN, CDR2 SYGVQD (reference sequence). After removal of 6 bases from V and 4 bases from J, the junction contained 3 bases not matched to a gene. This chain's CDR3 is CASSMGLAGTGELFF. CDR3 coding DNA: TGCGCCAGCAGCATGGGACTAGCGGGCACCGGGGAGCTGTTTTTT.

On this clonotype itself: The junction shows a germline mismatch at one end, possibly a read error. CDR3 DNA: TGTGCCAGCAGCCCCCATCGACAGGGAGACTATGGCTCCACCTTC. Its translation is CASSPHRQGDYGSTF. The V gene is TRBV14, the J gene TRBJ1-2, with 7 bases matching TRBD1. Germline V lookup: CDR1 SGHDN, CDR2 FVKESK. The CDR3 is made up of 15 amino acids.

This clonotype was seen at least ten times. CDR3 sequence: CAWSLEGQRGQPQHF. CDR3 bases: TGTGCCTGGAGCCTAGAGGGACAGCGGGGTCAGCCCCAGCATTTT. The chain carries TRBV30 and TRBJ1-5, with TRBD1 matching 7 bases. With V trimmed by 3 bases and J by 6 bases, 11 bases remained unmatched. CDR3 size: 15 residues. Germline values: CDR1 GTSNPN, CDR2 SVGIG (reference sequence).

At least ten counts were recorded for this clonotype. V usage is TRBV10-3 and J usage is TRBJ2-1, with 7 bases aligning to TRBD2. Germline CDR1 reads ENHRY; CDR2 reads SYGVKD. J gave up 4 bases and V 8 bases, and 5 bases lay outside the gene matches. This CDR3 is 13 amino acids long. The CDR3 DNA follows: TGTGCCATCGGACTAGGGAATTACAATGAGCAGTTCTTC. It codes for CAIGLGNYNEQFF.